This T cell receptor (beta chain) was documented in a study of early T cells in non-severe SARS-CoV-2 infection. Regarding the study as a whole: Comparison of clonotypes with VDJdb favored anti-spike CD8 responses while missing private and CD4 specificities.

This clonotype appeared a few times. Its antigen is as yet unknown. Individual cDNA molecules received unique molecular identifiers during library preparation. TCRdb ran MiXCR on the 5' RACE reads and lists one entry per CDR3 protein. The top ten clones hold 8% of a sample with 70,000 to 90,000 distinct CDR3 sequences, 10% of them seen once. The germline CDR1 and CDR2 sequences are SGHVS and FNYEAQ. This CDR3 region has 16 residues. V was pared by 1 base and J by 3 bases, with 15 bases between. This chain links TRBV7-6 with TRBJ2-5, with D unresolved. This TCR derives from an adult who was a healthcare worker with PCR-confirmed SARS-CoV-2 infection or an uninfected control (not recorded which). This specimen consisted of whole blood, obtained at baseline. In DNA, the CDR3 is TGTGCCAGCAGCTTAGTTGGTTCTAACTGGGAAGAGACCCAGTACTTC. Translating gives CASSLVGSNWEETQYF.